The 21 T cell receptor beta chains below come from one sample, sequenced in a study of CD8+CD57+ T cells in acquired aplastic anemia. Profiling that covered TCR beta VDJ and CDR3 relied on genomic DNA as its template. TCRdb reprocessed the reads with MiXCR, giving one entry per CDR3 protein. In the table there are approximately 250,000 distinct CDR3 sequences, around 82% of which are singletons. Patients included in sequencing had previously demonstrated CD8+CD57+ cell expansion by flow cytometry. The sample was sorted CD4+, CD8+, or CD8+CD57+ T cells (not recorded which) from PBMCs. The origin of the receptors is a human donor with aplastic anemia.

The rearrangement uses TRBV7-3 and TRBJ1-2; D gene unclear. V dropped 8 bases and J dropped 9 bases, with 25 bases sitting between them. Germline CDR1 and CDR2: SGHTA and FQGTGA. This CDR3 has 15 residues. The CDR3 bases are TGTGCCAGCTCCAGGCAGGAGAGCTCAAATTATCGCTACACCTTC. It codes for CASSRQESSNYRYTF.

The chain joins TRBV9 to TRBJ2-3, with TRBD2 as a possible D gene (5 bases). CDR3 length: 14 residues. Germline assignment: CDR1 SGDLS and CDR2 YYNGEE. The V and J ends lost 4 bases and 15 bases respectively, with 24 bases between them. DNA of the CDR3: TGTGCCAGCAGCTTAGAGGGAGATCCCCTGGTGAACTATTTT. This codes for CASSLEGDPLVNYF.

On this clonotype itself: Sequence at one end of the junction differs from germline and may be a read error. This chain joins TRBV2 and TRBJ1-6; no clear D gene. CDR1 is SNHLY and CDR2 is FYNNEI in the germline V gene. The CDR3 has 14 residues. The CDR3 DNA is TGTGCCAGCGGAAAGCGGGCGGATTGGTCTGAAGTCTTCTTT. It is translated as CASGKRADWSEVFF.

About this clonotype itself: A junction boundary mismatches the germline segment, possibly from a read error. This rearrangement joins TRBV11-2 to TRBJ2-5; D not certain. The CDR3 runs 14 residues. The germline gives CDR1 SGHAT, CDR2 FQNNGV. CDR3 nucleotide sequence: TGTGCCACCAGCAGAGATTCAGCCCAAGAGACCCAGTACTTC. It codes for CATSRDSAQETQYF.

The CDR3 spells CASSIVEGVDGYTF. The CDR3 DNA reads TGTGCCAGCAGCATAGTTGAGGGGGTGGATGGCTACACCTTC. This chain links TRBV7-8 with TRBJ1-2; D possibly corresponds to TRBD1 (6 bases). Germline V gene data show CDR1 as SGHVS and CDR2 as FQNEAQ. CDR3 length: 14 residues. With 5 bases removed from V and 6 bases from J, the gap between germline ends came to 16 bases. Together with reference TRBV7-8 and TRBJ1-2, the CDR3 gives the full variable domain: GAGVSQSPRYKVAKRGQDVALRCDPISGHVSLFWYQQALGQGPEFLTYFQNEAQLDKSGLPSDRFFAERPEGSVSTLKIQRTQQEDSAVYLCASSIVEGVDGYTFGSGTRLTVV.

The genes are TRBV7-8 and TRBJ2-1; 7 nucleotides align to TRBD2. The V segment lost 5 bases and the J segment 6 bases; nucleotides outside the gene matches: 7. The CDR3 covers 14 residues. CDR1 and CDR2 (germline): SGHVS, FQNEAQ. CDR3 DNA: TGTGCCAGCAGCGCGAGCGGGATCCTCAATGAGCAGTTCTTC. The encoded protein is CASSASGILNEQFF.

The chain combines TRBV9 with TRBJ1-6; no reliable D call. Per germline, CDR1 SGDLS and CDR2 YYNGEE. V was trimmed by 5 bases and J by 11 bases, leaving 23 bases between them. CDR3 length equals 16 residues. CDR3 bases: TGTGCCAGCAGTGGGGAAGCGGGGAACACCGGGGCACCCCTCCACTTT. Protein product: CASSGEAGNTGAPLHF.

This clonotype appeared once. One end of the junction fails to match germline, which may point to a read error. V is TRBV7-2 and J is TRBJ1-5; 7 bases are shared with TRBD1. Looked up from germline, CDR1 is SGHTA and CDR2 is FQGNSA. The CDR3 has 14 residues. CDR3 coding DNA: TGTGCCAGCAGCCTCAACCCGACAGGGCACACTGAAGCTTTT. Protein product: CASSLNPTGHTEAF.

About this clonotype itself: This CDR3 is missing its conserved last phenylalanine or tryptophan, likely due to a read error. The limits of the CDR3 on the DNA are not certain, so only TCRdb's listed CDR3 is given. The chain couples TRBV7-3 to TRBJ2-3; TRBD1 is the table's D call, not checked against the DNA. CDR1 and CDR2 from the germline V gene are SGHTA and FQGTGA. The CDR3 numbers 13 amino acids, ends counted. The chain's CDR3 is CASSHAGTWGQTQ.

A note on this clonotype: A junction boundary mismatches the germline segment, possibly from a read error. The chain uses TRBV7-8 and TRBJ2-1; no clear D. The CDR3 loop spans 13 amino acids. Germline V gives CDR1 SGHVS, CDR2 FQNEAQ. CDR3 sequence reads: CASSFHVTGRPLF. DNA of the CDR3: TGTGCCAGCAGCTTCCATGTTACCGGTAGACCGCTCTTC.

A word on this clonotype: One junction end disagrees with the germline gene, perhaps due to a read error. The V and J genes are TRBV7-2 and TRBJ2-5, with 7 bases lining up with TRBD1. This CDR3 contains 13 residues. Germline-derived CDR1 and CDR2 are SGHTA and FQGNSA. Written as DNA, the CDR3 is TGTGCCAGCAGCTTTCATGCGGACGGGACAGCGTTTTTC. Translation: CASSFHADGTAFF.

With respect to this clonotype: The junction does not match germline at one end; this may be a read error. The chain employs TRBV2 and TRBJ1-1; no reliable D call. The CDR3 covers 13 residues. Germline V gene lookup returns CDR1 SNHLY and CDR2 FYNNEI. CDR3 region: CASKKWSNTEVFF. The CDR3 region has the DNA TGTGCCAGCAAGAAGTGGTCGAACACTGAAGTTTTCTTT.

The V call is TRBV11-2, the J call TRBJ1-5, with TRBD1 matching 8 bases. The germline gives CDR1 SGHAT, CDR2 FQNNGV. The J segment lost 2 bases and the V segment lost 5 bases, leaving 8 bases of the junction unmatched. The CDR3 is made up of 16 amino acids. The CDR3 DNA follows: TGTGCCAGCAGCATCGACAGGGGTCAGGGCAATCAGCCCCAGCATTTT. Translated: CASSIDRGQGNQPQHF.

This clonotype was counted only a few times. V usage is TRBV2 and J usage is TRBJ2-7; maybe TRBD1 (6 bases). Germline assignment: CDR1 SNHLY and CDR2 FYNNEI. V gave up 2 bases and J gave up 6 bases, with 8 bases separating them. The CDR3 consists of 12 residues. CDR3 loop: CASSESGAEQYF. The CDR3, as DNA: TGTGCCAGCAGTGAATCAGGGGCCGAGCAGTACTTC.

CDR3: CASGLGRVPSGANVLTF. In nucleotides, the CDR3 is TGTGCTAGCGGCTTAGGGAGGGTCCCCTCTGGGGCCAACGTCCTGACTTTC. The J gene is TRBJ2-6, the V gene TRBV12-5; 7 positions match TRBD2. The J segment lost 0 bases and the V segment lost 9 bases, leaving 11 bases of the junction unmatched. Per germline, CDR1 LGHNT and CDR2 FRNRAP. This CDR3 contains 17 residues.

J is TRBJ1-2 and V is TRBV7-2, with D perhaps matching TRBD1 (5 bases). The CDR3 consists of 16 residues. Germline lookup yields CDR1 SGHTA and CDR2 FQGNSA. The V end lost 3 bases, the J end lost 7 bases, and 21 bases lay between the germline ends. Here the CDR3 DNA reads TGTGCCAGCAGCTTTCATACAGACGGGACCGTATTTGGCTACACCTTC. Its translation is CASSFHTDGTVFGYTF. Full variable domain (missing parts from reference TRBV7-2 and TRBJ1-2): GAGVSQSPSNKVTEKGKDVELRCDPISGHTALYWYRQSLGQGLEFLIYFQGNSAPDKSGLPSDRFSAERTGGSVSTLTIQRTQQEDSAVYLCASSFHTDGTVFGYTFGSGTRLTVV.

The genes are TRBV7-2 and TRBJ2-1; the match to TRBD2 covers 8 bases. V was pared by 5 bases and J by 7 bases, with 10 bases of the junction left unmatched. From germline, CDR1 is SGHTA and CDR2 FQGNSA. The CDR3 is 15 residues long. The chain's CDR3 is CASSRARRGGNEQFF. In DNA form, the CDR3 reads TGTGCCAGCAGCAGAGCGAGACGGGGGGGGAATGAGCAGTTCTTC.

This chain uses TRBV2 with TRBJ2-1, with D perhaps being TRBD1 or TRBD2 (6 bases each). V lost 8 bases, J lost 8 bases, and 25 bases lay in between. The germline gives CDR1 SNHLY, CDR2 FYNNEI. This CDR3 region has 16 residues. CDR3 protein: CASGHGGRNGQDEQFF. Here the CDR3 DNA reads TGTGCCAGCGGCCACGGGGGCAGAAACGGTCAGGATGAGCAGTTCTTC.

This clonotype has just a few counts. This sequence joins TRBV6-5 and TRBJ1-2; D gene ambiguous. The CDR3 length is 13 residues. The ends were cut back, 6 bases at V and 0 bases at J, with 8 bases in the middle. The germline V gene has CDR1 MNHEY and CDR2 SVGAGI. CDR3 amino acids: CASSLVANYGYTF. CDR3 coding DNA: TGTGCCAGCAGCTTGGTAGCTAACTATGGCTACACCTTC.

Notes on this clonotype: At one end the junction does not follow the germline gene, possibly because of a read error. The gene calls are TRBV11-3 and TRBJ1-1; D is unclear. CDR1 and CDR2 (germline): SGHNT, YENEEA. This CDR3 region has 16 residues. CDR3 DNA sequence: TGTGCCAGCGGCTTAGATCCCGCAGTCTTGAACACTGAAGCTTTCTTT. Its translation: CASGLDPAVLNTEAFF.

About this clonotype: The CDR3 end shows no conserved phenylalanine or tryptophan, and so a read error is likely. The limits of the CDR3 on the DNA are not certain, so only TCRdb's listed CDR3 is given. The chain uses TRBV7-9 and TRBJ2-5; whether TRBD2, the table's D call, matches the DNA was not checked. The CDR3 is 12 amino acids in total, end residues counted. Germline values: CDR1 SEHNR, CDR2 FQNEAQ (reference sequence). CDR3 loop: CASSLDRSGGNY.